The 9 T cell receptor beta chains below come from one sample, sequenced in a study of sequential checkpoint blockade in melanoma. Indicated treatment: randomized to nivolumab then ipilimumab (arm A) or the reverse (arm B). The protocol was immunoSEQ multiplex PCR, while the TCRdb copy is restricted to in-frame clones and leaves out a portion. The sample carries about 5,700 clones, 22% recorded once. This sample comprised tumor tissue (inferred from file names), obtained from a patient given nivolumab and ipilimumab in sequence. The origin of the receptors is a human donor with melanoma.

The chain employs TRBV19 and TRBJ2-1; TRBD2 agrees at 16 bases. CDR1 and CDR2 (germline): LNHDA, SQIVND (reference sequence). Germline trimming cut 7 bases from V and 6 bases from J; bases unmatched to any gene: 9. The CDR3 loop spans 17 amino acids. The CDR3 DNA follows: TGTGCCAGTACTAAAATGGGACTAGCGGGAGGGCTCAATGAGCAGTTCTTC. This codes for CASTKMGLAGGLNEQFF.

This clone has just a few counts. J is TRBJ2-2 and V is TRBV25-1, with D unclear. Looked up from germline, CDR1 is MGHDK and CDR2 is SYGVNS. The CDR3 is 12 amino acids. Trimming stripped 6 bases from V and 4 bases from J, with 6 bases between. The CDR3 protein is CASRRVTGELFF. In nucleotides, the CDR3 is TGTGCCAGCAGAAGGGTCACCGGGGAGCTGTTTTTT.

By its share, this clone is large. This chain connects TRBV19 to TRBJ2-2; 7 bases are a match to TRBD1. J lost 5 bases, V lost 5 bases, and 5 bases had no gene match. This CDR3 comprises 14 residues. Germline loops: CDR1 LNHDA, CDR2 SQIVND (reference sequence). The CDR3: CASSWGQLTGELFF. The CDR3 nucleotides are TGTGCCAGTAGTTGGGGACAGCTAACCGGGGAGCTGTTTTTT.

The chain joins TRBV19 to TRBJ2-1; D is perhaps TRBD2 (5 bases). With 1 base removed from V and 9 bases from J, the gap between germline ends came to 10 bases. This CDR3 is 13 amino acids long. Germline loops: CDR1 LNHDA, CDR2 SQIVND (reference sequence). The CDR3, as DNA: TGTGCCAGTAGTATAGTCGGGGTCGGTGAGCAGTTCTTC. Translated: CASSIVGVGEQFF.

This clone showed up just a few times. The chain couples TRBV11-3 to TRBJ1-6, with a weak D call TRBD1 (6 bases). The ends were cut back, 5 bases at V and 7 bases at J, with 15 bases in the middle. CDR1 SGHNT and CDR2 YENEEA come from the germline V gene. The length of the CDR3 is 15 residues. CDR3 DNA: TGTGCCAGCAGCAGTCCTGCAGGGGACAATTCACCCCTCCACTTT. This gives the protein CASSSPAGDNSPLHF.

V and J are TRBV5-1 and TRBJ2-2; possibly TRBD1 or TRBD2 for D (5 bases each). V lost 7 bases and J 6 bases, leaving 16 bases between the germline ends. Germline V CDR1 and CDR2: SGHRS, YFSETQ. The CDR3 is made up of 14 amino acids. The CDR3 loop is CASSGIGGSGELFF. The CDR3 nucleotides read TGCGCCAGCTCCGGGATTGGGGGTTCCGGGGAGCTGTTTTTT.

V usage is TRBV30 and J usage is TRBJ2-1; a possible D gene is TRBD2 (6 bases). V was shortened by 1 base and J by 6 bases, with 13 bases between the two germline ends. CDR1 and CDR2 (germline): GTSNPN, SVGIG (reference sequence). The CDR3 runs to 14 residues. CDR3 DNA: TGTGCCTGGAGTGCCCGGGAGTTACCCAATGAGCAGTTCTTC. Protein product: CAWSARELPNEQFF.

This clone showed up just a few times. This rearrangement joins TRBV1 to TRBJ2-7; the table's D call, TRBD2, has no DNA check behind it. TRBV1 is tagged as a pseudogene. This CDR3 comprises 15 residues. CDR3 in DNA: TGCGCCAGCAGCCAATGGTCAGGAGGTTATTACGAGCAGTACTTC. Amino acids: CASSQWSGGYYEQYF.

The CDR3 region is CASSTRQEINYGYTF. In DNA form, the CDR3 reads TGTGCCAGTAGTACGAGACAGGAGATCAACTATGGCTACACCTTC. The rearrangement links TRBV19 to TRBJ1-2; possibly TRBD1 for D (6 bases). The V gene's germline CDR1 is LNHDA and CDR2 SQIVND (reference sequence). The CDR3 is 15 amino acids. V was trimmed by 4 bases and J by 2 bases, leaving 14 bases between them.